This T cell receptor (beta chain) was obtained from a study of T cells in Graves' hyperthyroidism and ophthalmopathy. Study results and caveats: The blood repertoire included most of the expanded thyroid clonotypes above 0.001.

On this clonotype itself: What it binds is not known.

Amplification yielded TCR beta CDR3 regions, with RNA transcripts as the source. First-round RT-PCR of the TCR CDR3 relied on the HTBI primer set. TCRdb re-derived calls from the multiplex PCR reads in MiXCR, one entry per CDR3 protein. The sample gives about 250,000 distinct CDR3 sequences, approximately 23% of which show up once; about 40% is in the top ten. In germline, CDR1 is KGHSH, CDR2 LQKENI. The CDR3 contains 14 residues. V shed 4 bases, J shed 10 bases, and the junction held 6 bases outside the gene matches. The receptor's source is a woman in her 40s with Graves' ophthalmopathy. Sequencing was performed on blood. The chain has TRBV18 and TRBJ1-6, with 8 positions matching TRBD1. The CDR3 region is CASSQQGDQSPLHF. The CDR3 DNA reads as TGTGCCAGCTCACAACAGGGGGATCAGTCACCCCTCCACTTT. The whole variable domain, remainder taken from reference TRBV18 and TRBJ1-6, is NAGVMQNPRHLVRRRGQEARLRCSPMKGHSHVYWYRQLPEEGLKFMVYLQKENIIDESGMPKERFSAEFPKEGPSILRIQQVVRGDSAAYFCASSQQGDQSPLHFGNGTRLTVT.